The rows below give T cell receptor beta chains drawn from one sample of a study of radiotherapy plus CTLA-4 blockade in lung cancer. Sequenced by immunoSEQ multiplex PCR; TCRdb stores in-frame clones only, minus some. Of approximately 28,000 clones in the sample, around three quarters were seen once. The sequences come from peripheral blood, collected from a patient treated with radiotherapy plus ipilimumab. Receptor source: a human donor with non-small cell lung cancer that progressed on radiotherapy plus ipilimumab. Both conserved end residues are part of each CDR3. A D gene is named only where the DNA matches it firmly. The listing skips clone size in some rows; elsewhere it reads once, few, many or a size class.

J | D | V | size | DNA | CDR3
TRBJ2-4 | NA | TRBV6-1 | NA | TGTGCCAGCAGTGAAGCGGGGGGGCCAGACATTCAGTACTTC | CASSEAGGPDIQYF
TRBJ1-2 | TRBD1 | TRBV5-1 | NA | TGCGCCAGCACCGGGACAGAAGAAGATGGCTACACCTTC | CASTGTEEDGYTF
TRBJ1-1 | NA | TRBV19 | NA | TGTGCCAGTAGTGCGGACAGACAGAACACTGAAGCTTTCTTT | CASSADRQNTEAFF
TRBJ2-7 | NA | TRBV5-4 | NA | TGTGCCAGCAGCTCCCTCTCGGACGGCTACGAGCAGTACTTC | CASSSLSDGYEQYF
TRBJ2-7 | NA | TRBV2 | few | TGTGCCAGCAGCCCGACAGTTTACGAGCAGTACTTC | CASSPTVYEQYF
TRBJ2-3 | TRBD2 | TRBV9 | NA | TGTGCCAGCAGCGTTTCGGGGGGGCTTGGAGATACGCAGTATTTT | CASSVSGGLGDTQYF
TRBJ1-2 | NA | TRBV7-9 | NA | TGTGCCAGCAGCGGGGTCCGGGAGGGAGGCTACACCTTC | CASSGVREGGYTF
TRBJ2-1 | NA | TRBV7-2 | NA | TGTGCCAGCAGCTTGGCCCCCGCCTTGGGGATCGGGATATGGAGTGAGCAGTTCTTC | CASSLAPALGIGIWSEQFF
TRBJ2-1 | TRBD1 | TRBV9 | NA | TGTGCCAGCAGCCCCCAGGGGGAGCCCTACAATGAGCAGTTCTTC | CASSPQGEPYNEQFF
TRBJ2-2 | NA | TRBV7-3 | NA | TGTGCCAGCAGCTCCCTTTCGGGAACCGGGGAGCTGTTTTTT | CASSSLSGTGELFF
TRBJ2-7 | TRBD1 | TRBV29-1 | few | TGCAGCGCCGTTTTAGGTGCGGGACAGGGGTCTGATTACGAGCAGTACTTC | CSAVLGAGQGSDYEQYF
TRBJ1-1 | NA | TRBV6-5 | NA | TGTGCCAGCAGTTATGGGGGGGACACTGAAGCTTTCTTT | CASSYGGDTEAFF
TRBJ1-5 | NA | TRBV6-1 | NA | TGTGCCAGCGGGCAGAATCAGCCCCAGCATTTT | CASGQNQPQHF
TRBJ2-7 | TRBD2 | TRBV11-2 | NA | TGTGCCAGCACCCTCGGGGGGTCGGGCTACGAGCAGTACTTC | CASTLGGSGYEQYF
TRBJ2-2 | NA | TRBV6-5 | NA | TGTGCCAGCAGTTACGGGAGGGGGCCCGGGGAGCTGTTTTTT | CASSYGRGPGELFF
TRBJ1-1 | NA | TRBV20-1 | once | TGCAGTTTAAGGAGGAACACTGAAGCTTTCTTT | CSLRRNTEAFF
TRBJ2-7 | NA | TRBV9 | few | TGTGCCAGCAGCGTAGGAGGTGGAGCCCTCTCCGAGCAGTACTTC | CASSVGGGALSEQYF
TRBJ2-5 | NA | TRBV9 | NA | TGTGCCAGCAGCGTAGGGGTCTCTGCGGAGACCCAGTACTTC | CASSVGVSAETQYF
TRBJ1-1 | TRBD1 | TRBV7-8 | NA | TGTGCCAGCAGCTTAGGAGTGACAGGGACGAGCACTGAAGCTTTCTTT | CASSLGVTGTSTEAFF
TRBJ1-6 | NA | TRBV11-2 | once | TGTGCCAGCAGCTTAAACCAGGAGCAGAATTCACCCCTCCACTTT | CASSLNQEQNSPLHF
TRBJ2-5 | NA | TRBV21-1 | NA | TGTGCCAGCGCCTACAGGGGGCTCCAAGAGACCCAGTACTTC | CASAYRGLQETQYF
TRBJ2-2 | NA | TRBV5-6 | NA | TGTGCCAGCAGCTTGGGAGACACCGGGGAGCTGTTTTTT | CASSLGDTGELFF
TRBJ1-2 | TRBD1 | TRBV29-1 | NA | TGCAGCGTTGAGCCGATAGGGGGCGATGGCTACACCTTC | CSVEPIGGDGYTF
TRBJ1-2 | TRBD1 | TRBV28 | NA | TGTGCCAGCAGTTTCACAGGGGATATCTATGGCTACACCTTC | CASSFTGDIYGYTF
TRBJ2-3 | NA | TRBV25-1 | NA | TGTGCCAGCAGTGCGGCCCGGGGTACGGCAGATACGCAGTATTTT | CASSAARGTADTQYF
TRBJ2-5 | NA | TRBV7-7 | NA | TGTGCTAGCAGCTTAGCACAGCAAGAGACCCAGTACTTC | CASSLAQQETQYF
TRBJ2-5 | TRBD1 | TRBV5-1 | NA | TGCGCCAGCAGCCTGGGACAGATCGACCAAGAGACCCAGTACTTC | CASSLGQIDQETQYF
TRBJ2-7 | TRBD1 | TRBV6-6 | NA | TGTGCCAGCAGTCTCGACAGGGGAATCTACGAGCAGTACTTC | CASSLDRGIYEQYF
TRBJ2-7 | NA | TRBV9 | NA | TGTGCCAGCAGCGTAGAGGTGGGGGGCTACGAGCAGTACTTC | CASSVEVGGYEQYF
TRBJ1-6 | TRBD1 | TRBV6-1 | NA | TGTGCCAGCAGGACAGGGCATTCACCCCTCCACTTT | CASRTGHSPLHF
TRBJ1-2 | NA | TRBV2 | few | TGTGCCAGCACACCGGGGGGGGCGCGAAATGGCTACACCTTC | CASTPGGARNGYTF
TRBJ1-4 | NA | TRBV6-1 | once | TGTGCCAGCACCTCAGACCGAGGAATCCCTGAAAAACTGTTTTTT | CASTSDRGIPEKLFF
TRBJ2-7 | NA | TRBV5-1 | few | TGCGCCAGCAGCGTGGTAGGGGCCGAGCAGTACTTC | CASSVVGAEQYF
TRBJ1-3 | NA | TRBV9 | medium-sized | TGTGCCAGCAGCGAACAGGGCGTCTCTGGAAACACCATATATTTT | CASSEQGVSGNTIYF
TRBJ1-1 | NA | TRBV5-1 | NA | TGCGCCAGCAGCTTGGATGAGCTGAACACTGAAGCTTTCTTT | CASSLDELNTEAFF
TRBJ2-7 | NA | TRBV6-1 | NA | TGTGCCAGCAGTGAAAGGGTTTGGGACTCGCGTAGCGAGCAGTACTTC | CASSERVWDSRSEQYF
TRBJ2-3 | TRBD2 | TRBV18 | few | TGTGCCAGCTCACCACCGGAGGGCGGGGGGGCCCGAGATACGCAGTATTTT | CASSPPEGGGARDTQYF
TRBJ1-4 | NA | TRBV5-1 | once | TGCGCCAGCAGCTTGGAAGGAAGGACGGAACTGTTTTTT | CASSLEGRTELFF
TRBJ1-1 | TRBD1 | TRBV5-4 | NA | TGTGCCAGCACCAGGACAGGGACGAGCACTGAAGCTTTCTTT | CASTRTGTSTEAFF
TRBJ1-1 | NA | TRBV6-4 | NA | TGTGCCAGCAGTGAAGCGAGAGACACTGAAGCTTTCTTT | CASSEARDTEAFF
TRBJ2-5 | NA | TRBV5-5 | once | TGTGCCAGCAGCTTACCCATGGAAGAGACCCAGTACTTC | CASSLPMEETQYF
TRBJ2-6 | NA | TRBV2 | NA | TGTGCCAGCAGTGACCCGGAGGACGCTGGGGCCAACGTCCTGACTTTC | CASSDPEDAGANVLTF
TRBJ1-1 | NA | TRBV6-1 | NA | TGTGCCAGCAGTGAAGCGCCGGCAGGGTCTGGCACTGAAGCTTTCTTT | CASSEAPAGSGTEAFF
TRBJ2-3 | TRBD2 | TRBV9 | NA | TGTGCCAGCAGCGTGACTAGCCCCCGAGATACGCAGTATTTT | CASSVTSPRDTQYF
TRBJ1-2 | NA | TRBV7-2 | NA | TGTGCCAGCAGCGGCCGGGACATAGCAAATGGCTACACCTTC | CASSGRDIANGYTF
TRBJ1-2 | NA | TRBV28 | few | TGTGCCAGCAGTCCCAAGGCCCGCGGGAGCTACACCTTC | CASSPKARGSYTF
TRBJ2-2 | NA | TRBV6-1 | NA | TGTGCCAGCAGTCCGTGGACGGGATCGGGCGGGGAGCTGTTTTTT | CASSPWTGSGGELFF
TRBJ2-5 | NA | TRBV27 | NA | TGTGCCAGCAGTCTCGGACACGGGGAGACCCAGTACTTC | CASSLGHGETQYF
TRBJ1-2 | NA | TRBV6-5 | NA | TGTGCCAGCCTACAGGTCTATGGCTACACCTTC | CASLQVYGYTF
TRBJ1-4 | NA | TRBV6-1 | NA | TGTGCCAGCAGTGACAGGGGAAGACCCTCAACTAATGAAAAACTGTTTTTT | CASSDRGRPSTNEKLFF
TRBJ1-6 | NA | TRBV9 | NA | TGTGCCAGCAGCGTAGACCCGCAGGGCAGGCGTCTCAATAATTCACCCCTCCACTTT | CASSVDPQGRRLNNSPLHF
TRBJ1-1 | NA | TRBV9 | NA | TGTGCCAGCAGCGTAGGGCATCCCCTGGACGCTCCGGAGGGTGAAGCTTTCTTT | CASSVGHPLDAPEGEAFF
TRBJ2-2 | NA | TRBV6-5 | NA | TGTGCCAGCAGTTACCTCGACAGGCTCACCGGGGAGCTGTTTTTT | CASSYLDRLTGELFF
TRBJ1-5 | NA | TRBV7-8 | NA | TGTGCCAGCAGCTTAGCGAAGAGTAATCAGCCCCAGCATTTT | CASSLAKSNQPQHF
TRBJ1-4 | TRBD1 | TRBV6-1 | NA | TGTGCCAGCATAAGGGACAGGCGGAATGAAAAACTGTTTTTT | CASIRDRRNEKLFF
TRBJ2-2 | NA | TRBV12-2 | NA | TGTGCAAGTCGCCCCCCGGCGACTTCGAACACCGGGGAGCTGTTTTTT | CASRPPATSNTGELFF